This TCR beta chain was sequenced for a study of blood T cells in healthy people across ages. Findings and caveats of the study: Naive CD4+ cell counts and diversity both ran higher in long-lived than in aged donors.

It was ten milliliters of peripheral blood that were drawn from each donor. With a J-beta primer mix and a sample-barcoded 5' primer, a second PCR ran 7 to 11 cycles. Carrying 12 random nucleotides, a template-switch adaptor labeled each individual cDNA molecule. The study obtained at least 2.5 million CDR3-containing paired-end reads from every sample. TCRdb independently ran MiXCR on the 5' RACE reads; one entry per CDR3 protein. Of some 790,000 distinct CDR3 sequences listed, around 26% are singletons. Trimming pared 5 bases from V and 0 bases from J, leaving 11 bases between. CDR3 length: 15 residues. Germline assignment: CDR1 SGHTA and CDR2 FQGNSA. At least ten counts were recorded for this clonotype. Its target is not known.

The sample comprised blood. The TCR originated in a woman at least 80 years old in good health. V gene TRBV7-2 combines with J gene TRBJ1-5; tentative D call: TRBD1 (6 bases). The chain's CDR3 is CASSESRGSNQPQHF. CDR3 in DNA: TGTGCCAGCAGCGAATCCAGGGGTAGCAATCAGCCCCAGCATTTT.